This T cell receptor (beta chain) was profiled in a study of T cells in Graves' hyperthyroidism and ophthalmopathy. Study-level results: It was a median about 7.1 months before onset that the model predicted ophthalmopathy.

A remark on this clonotype: Its target is unknown.

The investigators amplified TCR beta CDR3 regions from RNA transcripts. First-round RT-PCR of the TCR CDR3 relied on the HTBI primer set. TCRdb reanalysed the multiplex PCR reads using MiXCR and keeps one entry per CDR3 protein. Here the sample spans 300,000 to 350,000 distinct CDR3 sequences, around a fifth being singletons. CDR1 MDHEN and CDR2 SYDVKM come from the germline V gene. With V trimmed by 3 bases and J by 0 bases, 15 bases remained unmatched. This CDR3 spans 20 amino acids. This receptor was taken from a woman between 50 and 59 years old with Graves' hyperthyroidism. Source material: blood. This sequence joins TRBV28 and TRBJ2-1, with 9 positions matching TRBD2. The CDR3 reads CASSLSSALAGLSSYNEQFF. Written as DNA, the CDR3 is TGTGCCAGCAGTTTGAGTTCAGCGCTAGCGGGGTTATCCTCCTACAATGAGCAGTTCTTC.